This entry concerns a single T cell receptor beta chain. The data belong to a study of blood T cell repertoires in COVID-19. Study in general: Some COVID-19 samples were acute and others convalescent; all came from the United States, Italy and Spain. The cDNA or gDNA used as material had been derived from T cells, B-cell-depleted T cells, or PBMCs.

Recruits, aged about 18 to 100 years, lived in 20 to 30 US areas. Each participant's cohort was designated according to participant-reported clinical history. Looked up from germline, CDR1 is SGHTS and CDR2 is YDEGEE. The V segment lost 1 base and the J segment 0 bases; nucleotides outside the gene matches: 13. The CDR3 runs 20 residues. TCRdb keeps only in-frame clones here, not all; method: immunoSEQ multiplex PCR. The sample records some 170,000 clones, approximately 80% being singletons. Material for sequencing was PBMCs or T cells enriched from blood (not recorded which). This receptor was taken from a man between 50 and 59 years old who had recovered from COVID-19. The genes are TRBV5-8 and TRBJ1-5; 10 nucleotides align to TRBD1. The CDR3 protein is CASSLFLGTGVLDSNQPQHF. DNA of the CDR3: TGTGCCAGCAGCTTGTTCCTCGGGACAGGGGTTCTCGATAGCAATCAGCCCCAGCATTTT.